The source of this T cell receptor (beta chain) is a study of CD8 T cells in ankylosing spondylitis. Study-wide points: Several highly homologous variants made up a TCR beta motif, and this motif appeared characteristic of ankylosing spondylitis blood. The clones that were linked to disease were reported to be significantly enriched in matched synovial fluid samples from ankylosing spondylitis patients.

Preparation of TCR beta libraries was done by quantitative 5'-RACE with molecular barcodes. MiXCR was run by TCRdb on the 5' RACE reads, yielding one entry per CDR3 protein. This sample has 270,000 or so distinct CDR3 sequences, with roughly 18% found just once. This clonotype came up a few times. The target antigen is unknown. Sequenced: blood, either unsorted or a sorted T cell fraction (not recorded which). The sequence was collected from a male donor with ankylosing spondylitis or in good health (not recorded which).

The CDR3 spells CASSSDTQETQYF. CDR3 nucleotide sequence: TGTGCCAGCAGTTCTGACACCCAAGAGACCCAGTACTTC. The chain uses TRBV6-2 or TRBV6-3 and TRBJ2-5; D unresolved. Looked up from germline, CDR1 is MNHEY and CDR2 is SVGEGT. Trimming removed 4 bases from V and 1 base from J, with 7 bases in between. The CDR3 contains 13 residues.